This TCR beta chain emerged from a study of vaccination and CD4 T cells after COVID-19. Study at large: Sampling that followed vaccination took place a median about 70 days after dose two, within a range of 14 to 241.

Treatment described: roughly 11-day PBMC culture with coronavirus spike peptide pools or control peptides (ViraFEST assay). Peptide pool stimulation in ViraFEST expanded antigen-specific T cells, whose TCRs were then sequenced. For this clonotype: Its antigen remains unidentified.

Oncomine TCR Beta short-read sequencing was applied to DNA from cultured CD4+ T cells. From CD4+ T cells that had been cultured, genomic DNA was extracted. TCRdb fed the PCR reads into MiXCR, producing one record per CDR3 protein. Among some 13,000 distinct CDR3 sequences, roughly 50% were seen once, and the ten largest hold around 16%. The germline V gene encodes CDR1 DFQATT and CDR2 SNEGSKA (reference sequence). The trim removed 5 bases at V and 7 bases at J, leaving 10 bases unmatched. This CDR3 comprises 15 residues. Study outcomes and limitations: Convalescent patients had a median approximately 83% of reactive clones appearing only post-vaccination.

The chain is built from TRBV20-1 and TRBJ1-4, with 10 nucleotides matching TRBD1. The source material was CD4+ T cells from blood, cultured in vitro. The TCR comes from a human donor who had recovered from COVID-19. The CDR3 is CSARFRQGASEKLFF. CDR3 sequence (DNA): TGCAGTGCTCGATTCCGACAGGGGGCGAGTGAAAAACTGTTTTTT.